These T cell receptor beta chains were read from a single sample in a study of OX40 agonist ivuxolimab in advanced cancers. Only in-frame clones appear in the TCRdb table, and some are missing; sequencing was by immunoSEQ multiplex PCR. Of about 46,000 clones in the sample, 84% were seen once. The source was CD4+ or CD8+ T cells sorted from blood, collected in a trial of the OX40 agonist ivuxolimab. The receptor set was obtained from an adult with an advanced solid tumor such as melanoma, head and neck, liver or kidney cancer. Both conserved end residues are part of each CDR3. The D gene is left open where the match is weak. Only part of the rows carry a size: once, few, many, or a class if the clone is expanded.

J gene,V gene,D gene,clone size,CDR3 DNA,CDR3 protein
TRBJ1-2,TRBV7-8,NA,NA,TGTGCCAGCAGCTTAGTAGGCTATGGCTACACCTTC,CASSLVGYGYTF
TRBJ1-5,TRBV6-5,NA,NA,TGTGCCAGCAGTGAATCTCCTTCACAGCATTTT,CASSESPSQHF
TRBJ1-1,TRBV7-8,TRBD1,NA,TGTGCCAGCAGCTCCGGACAGGGGAACACTGAAGCTTTCTTT,CASSSGQGNTEAFF
TRBJ2-3,TRBV5-3,TRBD2,NA,TGTGCCAGAAGCTGTCCGGGACTAGTTCAGTCGGATACGCAGTATTTT,CARSCPGLVQSDTQYF
TRBJ2-7,TRBV19,NA,NA,TGTGCCAGTAGTAGGCAGGGCACCTACGAGCAGTACTTC,CASSRQGTYEQYF
TRBJ2-1,TRBV18,NA,NA,TGTGCCAGCTCACCCAGGGGTTTATACAATGAGCAGTTCTTC,CASSPRGLYNEQFF
TRBJ2-7,TRBV7-8,NA,once,TGTGCCAGCAGCACCCCGTCGGCTGACCGCTCCTACGAGCAGTACTTC,CASSTPSADRSYEQYF
TRBJ1-2,TRBV7-9,NA,NA,TGTGCCAGCAGCTTAGCCCGACAGGCCCCTATCTACTATGGCTACACCTTC,CASSLARQAPIYYGYTF
TRBJ1-4,TRBV6-1,NA,NA,TGTGCCAGCAGTGAAGCGTTTGGGTTCGGAGAAAAACTGTTTTTT,CASSEAFGFGEKLFF
TRBJ2-1,TRBV7-8,TRBD2,few,TGTGCCAGCAGCTTAGCCCCGGGGGGGCGAAGGTTCTTC,CASSLAPGGRRFF
TRBJ2-3,TRBV5-6,NA,NA,TGTGCCAGCAGCTTGGGAGGGACCGACTCAGATACGCAGTATTTT,CASSLGGTDSDTQYF
TRBJ2-6,TRBV5-8,NA,NA,TGTGCCAGCAGCTTGGATGGGTCGACTGGGGCCAACGTCCTGACTTTC,CASSLDGSTGANVLTF
TRBJ2-7,TRBV7-9,TRBD1,NA,TGTGCCAGCAGCGGCATACAGGGACAGATCTACGAGCAGTACTTC,CASSGIQGQIYEQYF
TRBJ2-7,TRBV27,NA,NA,TGTGCCAGCAGTTTATGGCAGGGCGCCTACGAGCAGTACTTC,CASSLWQGAYEQYF
TRBJ1-3,TRBV6-5,NA,NA,TGTGCCAGCAGTTCCCCTCCCGGGGGGGGCGGAAACACCATATATTTT,CASSSPPGGGGNTIYF
TRBJ2-7,TRBV5-6,TRBD2,NA,TGTGCCAGCAGCTCGACACTAGCGGGGGTTCCCTACGAGCAGTACTTC,CASSSTLAGVPYEQYF
TRBJ1-3,TRBV11-2,NA,NA,TGTGCCAGCAGACCGACCCCGGGTATCGGAAACACCATATATTTT,CASRPTPGIGNTIYF
TRBJ1-2,TRBV6-5,NA,NA,TGTGCCAGCGGCCCTATCTATGGCTACACCTTC,CASGPIYGYTF
TRBJ2-7,TRBV18,NA,NA,TGTGCCAGCTCGCTCCAGAGGCTCTCCTACGAGCAGTACTTC,CASSLQRLSYEQYF
TRBJ2-5,TRBV6-5,NA,NA,TGTGCCAGCAGTAATACAGGCGTTCGGGAGACCCAGTACTTC,CASSNTGVRETQYF
TRBJ1-5,TRBV11-2,NA,once,TGTGCCAGCAGCTTAGATCGGAGTCAGCCCCAGCATTTT,CASSLDRSQPQHF
TRBJ1-2,TRBV10-2,TRBD1,NA,TGCGCCAGCAGTGAGGGGGACAGGTTGGGCTATGGCTACACCTTC,CASSEGDRLGYGYTF
TRBJ2-5,TRBV11-1,NA,few,TGTGCCAGCAGCTTAGAACAGCCCCAAGAGACCCAGTACTTC,CASSLEQPQETQYF
TRBJ1-1,TRBV7-3,NA,NA,TGTGCCAGCAGCCCAGGAGCGGGGAACACTGAAGCTTTCTTT,CASSPGAGNTEAFF
TRBJ1-5,TRBV11-3,NA,medium-sized,TGTGCCAGCAGCTCCGGCGGGCCTGATCAGCCCCAGCATTTT,CASSSGGPDQPQHF
TRBJ1-4,TRBV12-5,NA,once,TGTGCTAGTAGGGGACCGACCGGCGAAAAACTGTTTTTT,CASRGPTGEKLFF
TRBJ2-1,TRBV7-2,NA,few,TGTGCCAGCAGCTTAGTAACAGGGATCGACTACAATGAGCAGTTCTTC,CASSLVTGIDYNEQFF
TRBJ1-5,TRBV6-5,NA,NA,TGTGCCAGCAGCTTTCGTTTAAGCAATCAGCCCCAGCATTTT,CASSFRLSNQPQHF
TRBJ2-7,TRBV2,NA,NA,TGTGCCAGCAGCCTACAGGGCTACGAGCAGTACTTC,CASSLQGYEQYF
TRBJ1-1,TRBV19,NA,NA,TGTGCCAGTAGTAGGGGGCCCGGCACTGAAGCTTTCTTT,CASSRGPGTEAFF
TRBJ1-2,TRBV30,NA,NA,TGTGCCTGGAGTCCCCCCCCCAGGGAATCTAACTATGGCTACACCTTC,CAWSPPPRESNYGYTF
TRBJ1-3,TRBV19,TRBD1,NA,TGTGCCAGTAGTGTCACAGGGGAGGCTGGAAACACCATATATTTT,CASSVTGEAGNTIYF
TRBJ2-7,TRBV20-1,NA,NA,TGCAGTGCTAGAGATCCCCCCGGGCAGTACTTC,CSARDPPGQYF
TRBJ2-7,TRBV6-1,NA,NA,TGTGCCAGCAGGCCCTCGACAGGATCCTACGAGCAGTACTTC,CASRPSTGSYEQYF
TRBJ1-5,TRBV6-6,NA,NA,TGTGCCAGCAGTTACTCAGAGAATCAGCCCCAGCATTTT,CASSYSENQPQHF
TRBJ2-5,TRBV19,TRBD2,NA,TGTGCCAGCAAACCGGGACTAGCGGACCAAGAGACCCAGTACTTC,CASKPGLADQETQYF
TRBJ2-7,TRBV5-4,TRBD1,NA,TGTGCCAGCAGCTCGAGGGACAGGGGGACCTACGAGCAGTACTTC,CASSSRDRGTYEQYF
TRBJ2-1,TRBV5-6,TRBD2,NA,TGTGCCAGCCGCCAGCGGGGGGGCCCCCACAATGAGCAGTTCTTC,CASRQRGGPHNEQFF
TRBJ1-1,TRBV5-1,NA,NA,TGCGCCAGCAGCGTAACTACGACAGACACTGAAGCTTTCTTT,CASSVTTTDTEAFF
TRBJ2-7,TRBV7-2,NA,once,TGTGCCAGCAGCTTAGCGCTAACCCACTACGAGCAGTACTTC,CASSLALTHYEQYF
TRBJ2-5,TRBV6-5,TRBD2,few,TGTGCCAGCGGCCCGGGAGGGATAGAGACCCAGTACTTC,CASGPGGIETQYF
TRBJ1-6,TRBV21-1,NA,NA,TGTGCCAGCAAAAACAGGGAGGCGAGCGGCTCCTATAATTCACCCCTCCACTTT,CASKNREASGSYNSPLHF
TRBJ2-7,TRBV5-6,NA,NA,TGTGCCAGCAAAACCCGGGCCGCATCCTACGAGCAGTACTTC,CASKTRAASYEQYF
TRBJ1-2,TRBV19,NA,NA,TGTGCCAGTAGTATAGGCACGAACTATGGCTACACCTTC,CASSIGTNYGYTF
TRBJ2-2,TRBV9,TRBD1,NA,TGTGCCAGCAGCGTATCCCAGGGGGCAGCCACCGGGGAGCTGTTTTTT,CASSVSQGAATGELFF
TRBJ1-1,TRBV6-5,NA,NA,TGTGCCAGCAGGGTACAGGCACTGAACACTGAAGCTTTCTTT,CASRVQALNTEAFF
TRBJ2-1,TRBV6-6,TRBD2,NA,TGTGCCAGCAGTTACTCAGCGGGGAGCTACAATGAGCAGTTCTTC,CASSYSAGSYNEQFF
TRBJ2-1,TRBV6-1,TRBD2,NA,TGTGCCAGCAGTGAAGCGGGCGGGGGGGCTTTCAATGAGCAGTTCTTC,CASSEAGGGAFNEQFF
TRBJ2-7,TRBV7-3,NA,NA,TGTGCCAGCAGCCCTAACCGGGCCTACGAGCAGTACTTC,CASSPNRAYEQYF
TRBJ2-7,TRBV19,TRBD1,NA,TGTGCCAGTAGTATTCGGCCCCAGCCCGGGACAGGGCTCTCCTACGAGCAGTACTTC,CASSIRPQPGTGLSYEQYF
TRBJ1-1,TRBV6-4,NA,NA,TGTGCCAGCAGTGACTCGTCACAGCTAAACACTGAAGCTTTCTTT,CASSDSSQLNTEAFF
TRBJ2-7,TRBV19,NA,NA,TGTGCCAGTGGGATGAGGAACGAGCAGTACTTC,CASGMRNEQYF
TRBJ1-6,TRBV25-1,TRBD1,NA,TGTGCCAGCAGTGAGGGGACAGGGGGGACTTCACCCCTCCACTTT,CASSEGTGGTSPLHF
TRBJ2-5,TRBV5-1,NA,NA,TGCGCCAGCAGCTTGGGTAGGATTCAAGAGACCCAGTACTTC,CASSLGRIQETQYF
TRBJ1-2,TRBV5-1,NA,NA,TGCGCCAGCAGCTTGGGGTTAGTCAACTATGGCTACACCTTC,CASSLGLVNYGYTF